The sequence of this T cell receptor (beta chain) was determined in a study of CD8+CD57+ T cells in acquired aplastic anemia. Study overall: An average of roughly 3 ug of DNA was obtained from sorted CD4+ and CD8+ cells.

The table lists this clonotype with many counts. The patients chosen for sequencing had shown expansion of CD8+CD57+ cells (detected by flow cytometry). Genomic DNA served as template for TCR beta VDJ and CDR3 profiling. TCRdb ran MiXCR on the reads and lists one entry per CDR3 protein. This sample has 150,000 or so distinct CDR3 sequences, with about 45% found just once. CDR1 is SNHLY, CDR2 FYNNEI, per germline. Trimming pared 4 bases from V and 3 bases from J, leaving 7 bases between. This CDR3 region has 12 residues. The chain couples TRBV2 to TRBJ2-7; D is unresolved. This clonotype was sampled from a human donor with aplastic anemia. Sample: sorted CD4+, CD8+, or CD8+CD57+ T cells (not recorded which) from PBMCs. CDR3 sequence reads: CASSGVSYEQYF. CDR3 coding DNA: TGTGCCAGCAGTGGCGTCAGCTACGAGCAGTACTTC.